The rows below give T cell receptor beta chains drawn from one sample of a study of blood T cell repertoires in COVID-19. Method: immunoSEQ multiplex PCR; TCRdb's copy keeps in-frame clones and lacks some. Among about 280,000 clones listed, around 90% were seen once. The sequenced sample was peripheral blood. Every receptor here comes from a man aged 18 to 30 with active or convalescent COVID-19. Both conserved end residues are part of each CDR3. The D gene is left open where the match is weak. Clone size appears in some rows only: once, few, many, or a class for an expanded clone.

d_gene: .
j_gene: TRBJ1-2
v_gene: TRBV6-5
abundance: .
CDR3aa: CASSYAGPTYGYTF
CDR3nt: TGTGCCAGCAGTTATGCAGGGCCTACCTATGGCTACACCTTC

d_gene: .
j_gene: TRBJ2-7
v_gene: TRBV7-2
abundance: .
CDR3aa: CASSLVASNYEQYF
CDR3nt: TGTGCCAGCAGCTTAGTAGCTAGCAACTACGAGCAGTACTTC

d_gene: .
j_gene: TRBJ2-7
v_gene: TRBV10-2
abundance: .
CDR3aa: CASCSVAQYEQYF
CDR3nt: TGCGCCAGCTGCTCCGTGGCCCAATACGAGCAGTACTTC

d_gene: .
j_gene: TRBJ2-3
v_gene: TRBV9
abundance: .
CDR3aa: CASSVSGTSTDTQYF
CDR3nt: TGTGCCAGCAGCGTGTCCGGGACAAGCACAGATACGCAGTATTTT

d_gene: .
j_gene: TRBJ2-4
v_gene: TRBV15
abundance: .
CDR3aa: CATSRGVSGQGTKNIQYF
CDR3nt: TGTGCCACCAGCAGAGGCGTCAGTGGCCAGGGAACCAAAAACATTCAGTACTTC

d_gene: .
j_gene: TRBJ1-3
v_gene: TRBV6-5
abundance: once
CDR3aa: CASSYFREARNTIYF
CDR3nt: TGTGCCAGCAGTTACTTTAGGGAGGCGCGAAACACCATATATTTT

d_gene: TRBD1
j_gene: TRBJ1-2
v_gene: TRBV9
abundance: .
CDR3aa: CASSGDRDDYTF
CDR3nt: TGTGCCAGCAGCGGCGACAGGGATGACTACACCTTC

d_gene: .
j_gene: TRBJ2-5
v_gene: TRBV27
abundance: .
CDR3aa: CASSLVGGKAQYF
CDR3nt: TGTGCCAGCAGTTTAGTCGGCGGAAAGGCCCAGTACTTC

d_gene: TRBD2
j_gene: TRBJ2-1
v_gene: TRBV5-5
abundance: .
CDR3aa: CASSLAGTSGAYNEQFF
CDR3nt: TGTGCCAGCAGCTTGGCGGGGACTAGCGGGGCATACAATGAGCAGTTCTTC

d_gene: .
j_gene: TRBJ1-5
v_gene: TRBV5-8
abundance: .
CDR3aa: CASSLEGLSNQPQHF
CDR3nt: TGTGCCAGCAGCTTGGAGGGACTTAGCAATCAGCCCCAGCATTTT

d_gene: .
j_gene: TRBJ2-3
v_gene: TRBV6-5
abundance: .
CDR3aa: CASSYSATDTQYF
CDR3nt: TGTGCCAGCAGTTACTCAGCCACAGATACGCAGTATTTT

d_gene: TRBD1
j_gene: TRBJ2-7
v_gene: TRBV5-6
abundance: .
CDR3aa: CASTGDRVSYEQYF
CDR3nt: TGTGCCAGCACCGGGGACAGGGTGTCATACGAGCAGTACTTC

d_gene: TRBD1
j_gene: TRBJ2-7
v_gene: TRBV18
abundance: .
CDR3aa: CASSLRDRGDEQYF
CDR3nt: TGTGCCAGCTCTCTCCGGGACAGGGGAGACGAGCAGTACTTC

d_gene: TRBD1
j_gene: TRBJ1-3
v_gene: TRBV4-3
abundance: .
CDR3aa: CASSQDFTGQDRNTIYF
CDR3nt: TGCGCCAGCAGCCAAGATTTCACCGGACAGGACCGAAACACCATATATTTT

d_gene: .
j_gene: TRBJ1-5
v_gene: TRBV12-5
abundance: .
CDR3aa: CANRAVSNQPQHF
CDR3nt: TGTGCTAACAGAGCCGTTAGCAATCAGCCCCAGCATTTT

d_gene: TRBD1
j_gene: TRBJ2-7
v_gene: TRBV5-1
abundance: once
CDR3aa: CASSLTGQLKLYEQYF
CDR3nt: TGCGCCAGCAGCCTGACGGGACAGCTTAAACTCTACGAGCAGTACTTC

d_gene: TRBD1
j_gene: TRBJ2-3
v_gene: TRBV25-1
abundance: .
CDR3aa: CASSGRGIGTDTQYF
CDR3nt: TGTGCCAGCAGTGGCAGGGGGATCGGCACAGATACGCAGTATTTT

d_gene: TRBD1
j_gene: TRBJ2-1
v_gene: TRBV3-1/TRBV3-2
abundance: .
CDR3aa: CASSQEGQVNEQFF
CDR3nt: TGTGCCAGCAGCCAAGAGGGACAGGTCAATGAGCAGTTCTTC

d_gene: TRBD2
j_gene: TRBJ2-1
v_gene: TRBV5-1
abundance: .
CDR3aa: CASSLASGGANEQFF
CDR3nt: TGCGCCAGCAGCTTGGCCAGCGGGGGGGCGAATGAGCAGTTCTTC

d_gene: TRBD1
j_gene: TRBJ2-7
v_gene: TRBV6-5
abundance: .
CDR3aa: CASSLGQGAYEQYF
CDR3nt: TGTGCCAGCAGTCTGGGACAGGGGGCCTACGAGCAGTACTTC

d_gene: TRBD2
j_gene: TRBJ2-1
v_gene: TRBV10-3
abundance: few
CDR3aa: CAISEGGGSSYNEQFF
CDR3nt: TGTGCCATCAGTGAGGGCGGGGGGAGCTCCTACAATGAGCAGTTCTTC

d_gene: .
j_gene: TRBJ2-7
v_gene: TRBV2
abundance: .
CDR3aa: CASRNWGDSSYEQYF
CDR3nt: TGTGCCAGCAGAAACTGGGGGGACAGTTCCTACGAGCAGTACTTC

d_gene: .
j_gene: TRBJ1-1
v_gene: TRBV16
abundance: .
CDR3aa: CASSPRNTEAFF
CDR3nt: TGTGCCAGCAGCCCCAGAAACACTGAAGCTTTCTTT

d_gene: TRBD1
j_gene: TRBJ1-5
v_gene: TRBV24-1
abundance: once
CDR3aa: CATCRPEKGQGDQPQHF
CDR3nt: TGTGCCACTTGCAGACCAGAAAAGGGACAGGGAGATCAGCCCCAGCATTTT

d_gene: TRBD1
j_gene: TRBJ2-3
v_gene: TRBV6-5
abundance: .
CDR3aa: CASTLTGGADTQYF
CDR3nt: TGTGCCAGCACCTTAACAGGGGGCGCAGATACGCAGTATTTT

d_gene: TRBD1
j_gene: TRBJ2-1
v_gene: TRBV12-5
abundance: .
CDR3aa: CASGSTGGGYNEQFF
CDR3nt: TGTGCTAGTGGCTCGACAGGGGGAGGTTACAATGAGCAGTTCTTC